The 10 T cell receptor beta chains in this list originate from one sample, sequenced in a study of CXCR3-negative and CXCR3-positive naive CD8 T cells. Through 5' RACE with UMI labels, the TRB cDNA libraries were prepared. From its re-call of the 5' RACE reads, TCRdb lists each CDR3 protein once, without DNA. Seen in this sample are tens of thousands of distinct CDR3 sequences; the ten most common clones hold around 4%. Sequencing used naive CXCR3- CD8+ T cells from blood. Subset meaning: CD45RO-CCR7+CD27+CD95- naive CD8+ T cells lacking CXCR3 (TNR3-). Source of these receptors: a human donor in good health. Some clones in this sample may be carry-over from other donors' samples.

The chain combines TRBV4-1 with TRBJ2-7; TCRdb selects TRBD1, and the lack of DNA leaves this call unchecked. The CDR3 is made up of 14 amino acids. CDR1 is MGHRA and CDR2 is YSYEKL in the germline V gene. CDR3 sequence reads: CASSLDRGLYEQYF.

The V gene is TRBV2, the J gene TRBJ2-7. CDR3 length: 13 amino acids. Germline CDR1 SNHLY, CDR2 FYNNEI. CDR3 sequence reads: CASSESFSYEQYF.

The rearrangement links TRBV7-8 to TRBJ2-1; the D gene TCRdb calls, TRBD1, cannot be checked with no DNA. Germline CDR1 SGHVS, CDR2 FQNEAQ. The CDR3 consists of 16 residues. The CDR3 loop is CASSPGRIGSYNEQFF.

The chain links TRBV20-1 to TRBJ2-7; lacking DNA, the TRBD1 call made by TCRdb goes unchecked. The CDR3 is made up of 14 amino acids. Germline CDR1 is DFQATT and CDR2 is SNEGSKA (reference sequence). This CDR3 is CSAYGQGSTYEQYF.

The gene calls are TRBV29-1 and TRBJ2-5. The CDR3 is made up of 12 amino acids. CDR1 SQVTM and CDR2 ANQGSEA come from the germline V gene. The CDR3 is CSVHDTAETQYF.

The chain links TRBV28 to TRBJ2-7; TCRdb returns TRBD1, unconfirmable since there is no DNA. The CDR3 length is 15 residues. The germline V gene encodes CDR1 MDHEN and CDR2 SYDVKM. CDR3 sequence reads: CASSPEDRATYEQYF.

This chain connects TRBV4-2 to TRBJ2-7. CDR1 is LGHNA and CDR2 is YNFKEQ in the germline V gene. The CDR3 loop spans 13 amino acids. The CDR3 is CASSPWDTYEQYF.

The rearrangement uses TRBV12-3 or TRBV12-4 and TRBJ1-1; the TCRdb D gene call, TRBD1, has no DNA to confirm it. The CDR3 loop spans 15 amino acids. The CDR3 protein is CASKRDRGWNTEAFF.

This chain connects TRBV7-3 to TRBJ2-1; the TRBD2 assignment by TCRdb is unverifiable without DNA. The CDR3 spans 16 residues. Germline CDR1 reads SGHTA; CDR2 reads FQGTGA. The CDR3 protein is CASSQKGLAEYNEQFF.

This sequence joins TRBV29-1 and TRBJ2-2; with no DNA, the TCRdb D assignment of TRBD2 cannot be verified. The CDR3 spans 15 residues. Per the germline V gene, CDR1 is SQVTM and CDR2 is ANQGSEA. CDR3 residues: CSVVYGGLNTGELFF.